This record covers a single TCR beta chain. What antigen it recognizes has not been identified. Base qualities were left out, and no much larger clone turns up one base away. The immunoSEQ Assay was used to immunosequence TCRbeta CDR3 regions from genomic DNA. Before high-throughput sequencing, the genomic DNA was amplified using bias-controlled multiplex PCR. The authors processed their data as follows. To quantify the absolute abundance of each unique TCRbeta CDR3 region, the sequences were collapsed and filtered. Clonality, defined as 1 minus Pielou's evenness, was calculated using only productive rearrangements. Clones with significantly greater frequencies in on-treatment versus baseline samples were identified using a previously published method. The table was pulled from immuneACCESS by TCRdb, which kept in-frame rearrangements only. Such tables lose some clones; where checked, under half of the loss comes from unresolved V genes, and the rest has no known cause. Clonal size and the V and J genes are those of that table, whereas D and trimming came from the DNA. This sample comprises roughly 28,000 clones, 77% of them detected only once. The ten largest account for 13% of the sample.

From the cysteine up to the phenylalanine, the CDR3 has a length of 14 residues. Just CDR3 DNA is preserved here, 42 bases in frame from base 1. The junction carries 14 bases between V and J, which are trimmed by 5 bases and 7 bases respectively. From a lookup of the germline V gene, CDR1 and CDR2 are SGHAT and FQNNGV. The sample belongs to a study of sequential checkpoint blockade in melanoma (dated by TCRdb to the late 2010s). A note on the overall study: Using 1:1 randomization, the trial assigned patients either to first-line nivolumab followed by ipilimumab (arm A) or to ipilimumab followed by nivolumab (arm B). Maintenance nivolumab came after each of the two trial sequences.

The treatment or condition label corresponds to: randomized to nivolumab then ipilimumab (arm A) or the reverse (arm B). Prior DNA-damaging chemotherapy had not been received by any trial patient. A FACS Aria II flow cytometer was used to sort live CD3+CD8+ cells that were negative for CD19 and CD56 from thawed PBMCs. CheckMate 064, a randomized, open-label phase II trial of sequential checkpoint blockade, was the source of the samples, all of which came from patients with melanoma. Peripheral blood mononuclear cells were collected by leukapheresis, purified with Ficoll-Paque, and frozen in human serum with 10% DMSO. Purity of sorted blood CD3+CD8+ cells was verified at >95% immediately after sorting, followed by DNA extraction. The investigation overall reported the following: The response-prediction model combining TCR metrics and mutation burden needs validation in larger, independent patient cohorts.

The specimen comprised CD8+ T cells sorted from blood (inferred from file names), sampled from a patient given nivolumab and ipilimumab in sequence. The sequence came from a human donor with melanoma. The rearrangement combines TRBV11-2 with TRBJ2-2; the D gene cannot be named for sure. For the CDR3, the sequence is CASSLFPSNGELFF. The DNA reads TGTGCCAGCAGCCTTTTCCCAAGCAACGGGGAGCTGTTTTTT.